These 14 T cell receptor beta chains came from one sample sequenced in a study of PD-1 blockade in classical Hodgkin lymphoma (dated by TCRdb to the early 2020s). The library was prepared using the immunoSEQ multiplex PCR assay. Here the immuneACCESS table is served through TCRdb, limited to in-frame sequences with V and J called. Missing clones are a known gap in these copies; in checked studies unresolved V genes cover under half, and the rest lacks a known reason. The sample yields 95,000 to 100,000 clones; around 88% were counted once. The top ten hold around 7% of the sample. Interpreted using the paper, the time point label stands for: cycle 2 day 1 (C2D1) of nivolumab. Relapse after autologous stem cell transplantation had occurred in all trial patients, and cohorts A, B and C were distinguished by prior brentuximab vedotin exposure. The sample in question was peripheral blood mononuclear cells (PBMCs), obtained before the second cycle of nivolumab. Receptors originate from a human donor with classical Hodgkin lymphoma.

This chain links TRBV7-2 with TRBJ1-1; 7 bases are shared with TRBD1. After removal of 3 bases from V and 4 bases from J, the junction contained 5 bases not matched to a gene. CDR1 is SGHTA, CDR2 FQGNSA, per germline. The CDR3 consists of 14 residues. CDR3 coding DNA: TGTGCCAGCAGCTTTGACAGGGTCGGCACTGAAGCTTTCTTT. Translating it yields CASSFDRVGTEAFF.

The CDR3 sequence: CASSPPGTGAYNEQFF. The CDR3 nucleotides are TGTGCCAGTAGTCCCCCGGGGACAGGGGCCTACAATGAGCAGTTCTTC. J is TRBJ2-1 and V is TRBV19; 10 bases line up with TRBD1. CDR3 length: 16 amino acids. CDR1 LNHDA and CDR2 SQIVND come from the germline V gene (reference sequence). Trimming cost V 5 bases and J 2 bases; bases outside gene matches: 6.

The chain combines TRBV18 with TRBJ2-7; TRBD2 agrees at 9 bases. The length of the CDR3 is 18 residues. V lost 3 bases, J lost 1 base, and 13 bases stayed unmatched. Germline assignment: CDR1 KGHSH and CDR2 LQKENI. In nucleotides, the CDR3 is TGTGCCAGCTCACCCAGCCCCCCGCTAGCGGGACGTTCCTACGAGCAGTACTTC. Amino acids: CASSPSPPLAGRSYEQYF. The full variable domain, its missing parts supplied by reference TRBV18 and TRBJ2-7, is NAGVMQNPRHLVRRRGQEARLRCSPMKGHSHVYWYRQLPEEGLKFMVYLQKENIIDESGMPKERFSAEFPKEGPSILRIQQVVRGDSAAYFCASSPSPPLAGRSYEQYFGPGTRLTVT.

The V call is TRBV28, the J call TRBJ2-7, with a possible D match to TRBD1 (5 bases). The length of the CDR3 is 15 residues. Germline CDR1 is MDHEN and CDR2 is SYDVKM. V lost 4 bases and J lost 6, with 19 bases in between. The CDR3 coding sequence is TGTGCCAGCAGTTCGGTGCAGGGATTTACTATCGAGCAGTACTTC. The encoded protein is CASSSVQGFTIEQYF.

The chain has TRBV27 and TRBJ1-4; D is unresolved. The germline V gene has CDR1 MNHEY and CDR2 SMNVEV (reference sequence). The ends were cut back, 8 bases at V and 12 bases at J, with 19 bases in the middle. This CDR3 comprises 13 residues. The CDR3 protein is CASGFRALGELFF. The CDR3 DNA follows: TGTGCCAGCGGGTTTCGAGCCCTTGGGGAACTGTTTTTT. Complete variable domain (other parts from reference TRBV27 and TRBJ1-4): EAQVTQNPRYLITVTGKKLTVTCSQNMNHEYMSWYRQDPGLGLRQIYYSMNVEVTDKGDVPEGYKVSRKEKRNFPLILESPSPNQTSLYFCASGFRALGELFFGSGTQLSVL.

V is TRBV29-1 and J is TRBJ2-7, with TRBD1 matching 8 bases. J gave up 2 bases and V 5 bases, and 8 bases lay outside the gene matches. The CDR3 has 14 residues. The germline V gene has CDR1 SQVTM and CDR2 ANQGSEA. The CDR3 is CSVPRQGSAYEQYF. DNA of the CDR3: TGCAGCGTTCCAAGACAGGGGTCCGCCTACGAGCAGTACTTC.

In its sample, this clone was seen a few times. The chain links TRBV7-6 to TRBJ2-5, with D tentatively TRBD2 (7 bases). CDR1 SGHVS and CDR2 FNYEAQ come from the germline V gene. This CDR3 has 16 residues. V lost 0 bases and J 5 bases, leaving 16 bases between the germline ends. Here the CDR3 DNA reads TGTGCCAGCAGCTTAGCGATGGGGGGGCCGGCGGAGACCCAGTACTTC. This codes for CASSLAMGGPAETQYF.

This rearrangement joins TRBV27 to TRBJ1-2; D gene ambiguous. Germline V CDR1 and CDR2: MNHEY, SMNVEV (reference sequence). Trimming shortened V by 8 bases and J by 1 base, and 11 bases separated the two germline ends. CDR3 length: 13 residues. The DNA for the CDR3 is TGTGCCAGCGGGGTTCAGATTAACTATGGCTACACCTTC. Its protein is CASGVQINYGYTF.

The CDR3, as DNA: TGTGCCAGCAGTTCGAACTCGGGACTATCCCCCTACGAGCAGTACTTC. Its protein is CASSSNSGLSPYEQYF. The chain uses TRBV27 and TRBJ2-7, with 7 bases fitting TRBD2. Germline V gives CDR1 MNHEY, CDR2 SMNVEV (reference sequence). V dropped 4 bases and J dropped 2; count of bases not matched to a gene: 11. The CDR3 has 16 amino acids.

The chain uses TRBV19 and TRBJ2-1; 14 bases map to TRBD2. Unmatched junction bases numbered 9, after V lost 8 bases and J lost 9 bases. This CDR3 is 15 amino acids long. Per germline, CDR1 LNHDA and CDR2 SQIVND (reference sequence). The CDR3 sequence: CASGQGLAGGGEQFF. The CDR3 DNA sequence: TGTGCCAGTGGCCAAGGACTAGCGGGGGGTGGTGAGCAGTTCTTC.

V is TRBV5-5 and J is TRBJ1-5; the match to TRBD1 covers 9 bases. Germline V gene lookup returns CDR1 SGHKS and CDR2 YYEKEE (reference sequence). The V segment lost 4 bases and the J segment 8 bases; nucleotides outside the gene matches: 16. CDR3 length equals 17 residues. Here the CDR3 reads CASSTTRDRELDKPQHF. The CDR3 DNA reads TGTGCCAGCAGCACCACGCGGGACAGGGAATTGGATAAGCCCCAGCATTTT.

This clone came up a few times. The chain recombines TRBV30 with TRBJ1-3; tentative D call: TRBD1 (5 bases). The CDR3 length is 13 residues. Germline lookup yields CDR1 GTSNPN and CDR2 SVGIG (reference sequence). Trimming took 3 bases from V and 4 from J, leaving 10 bases between them. CDR3 sequence (DNA): TGTGCCTGGAGCTCAGGGTACGGAAACACCATATATTTT. It is translated as CAWSSGYGNTIYF.

The gene calls are TRBV7-2 and TRBJ1-1, with D maybe TRBD1 (6 bases). V lost 3 bases and J 0 bases, leaving 8 bases between the germline ends. The CDR3 consists of 14 residues. Germline CDR1 SGHTA, CDR2 FQGNSA. This chain's CDR3 is CASSFRGMNTEAFF. CDR3 bases: TGTGCCAGCAGCTTTAGGGGGATGAACACTGAAGCTTTCTTT.

The CDR3 sequence: CASSHPGPAGGYF. The DNA for the CDR3 is TGTGCCAGCAGCCACCCCGGCCCGGCCGGAGGGTACTTC. The chain has TRBV11-2 and TRBJ2-7, with a possible D match to TRBD2 (5 bases). V gave up 5 bases and J gave up 12 bases, with 20 bases separating them. From germline, CDR1 is SGHAT and CDR2 FQNNGV. This CDR3 is built from 13 residues.